This TCR beta chain derives from a study of shared T cell receptors in the human thymus. This CDR3 has 11 residues. CDR1 is MNHEY, CDR2 SMNVEV, per germline (reference sequence). TCRdb's table, derived via immunoSEQ multiplex PCR, lists solely in-frame clones and lacks some. The table records approximately 660,000 clones, roughly 88% of them present only once. These data also featured in a second study, about human thymus T cells. That source reports: All donors were healthy Finnish infants who were undergoing corrective surgery to treat congenital heart defects. Thymus specimens were resections from corrective heart surgery. V and J gene usage appeared biased in thymic and blood repertoires.

The origin of this receptor is a boy under two years old with a congenital heart defect. The chain uses TRBV27 and TRBJ2-7; a weak D match, TRBD1 (6 bases). The specimen was thymocytes. CDR3 DNA sequence: TGTGCGGTAGAGGGGGCCTACGAGCAGTACTTC. Protein sequence: CAVEGAYEQYF.